The next 15 T cell receptor beta chains were all read from a single sample in a study of monozygotic twins with inflammatory bowel disease (dated by TCRdb to between 2018 and 2021). The library relied on 5' RACE. The sequencing machine was an Illumina HiSeq 2500. TCRdb reprocessed the sequencing reads and holds a single record per CDR3 protein sequence, with no DNA. The sample's table lists a count of under 45,000 distinct CDR3 sequences. Of the sample, 5% to 6.5% is held by the ten largest clones. Sequencing used blood. The origin of the receptors is a human donor with ulcerative colitis or Crohn's disease, or a healthy co-twin of an affected twin (not recorded which).

The V gene is TRBV7-2, the J gene TRBJ2-7; there is no DNA to check the TCRdb D call of TRBD2. CDR1 and CDR2 (germline): SGHTA, FQGNSA. This CDR3 contains 14 residues. CDR3 amino acids: CASSFSASIYEQYF.

This chain joins TRBV6-1 and TRBJ2-1; TCRdb designates TRBD1, a call that cannot be tested without DNA. Germline V lookup: CDR1 MNHNS, CDR2 SASEGT. The CDR3 extends over 14 amino acids. The CDR3 here is CASSPGGGWDEQFF.

J is TRBJ2-1 and V is TRBV29-1; TCRdb proposes TRBD1, but this gene call is untestable without DNA. The germline V gene has CDR1 SQVTM and CDR2 ANQGSEA. This CDR3 has 12 amino acids. The CDR3 loop reads CSAAPGDNEQFF.

The chain combines TRBV11-2 with TRBJ2-7; TCRdb designates TRBD2, a call that cannot be tested without DNA. There are 14 residues in the CDR3. Germline lookup yields CDR1 SGHAT and CDR2 FQNNGV. CDR3 protein: CASSLEPSGVEQYF.

The J gene is TRBJ1-1, the V gene TRBV5-1. This CDR3 spans 12 amino acids. CDR1 and CDR2 (germline): SGHRS, YFSETQ. This CDR3 is CASSFSGTEAFF. Using reference TRBV5-1 and TRBJ1-1 for the parts outside the CDR3, the full variable domain is KAGVTQTPRYLIKTRGQQVTLSCSPISGHRSVSWYQQTPGQGLQFLFEYFSETQRNKGNFPGRFSGRQFSNSRSEMNVSTLELGDSALYLCASSFSGTEAFFGQGTRLTVV.

The chain combines TRBV12-3 or TRBV12-4 with TRBJ2-7; the TCRdb call, TRBD1, lacks DNA for checking. The CDR3 has 16 residues. CDR3 residues: CASSRGQGAKSYEQYF.

The chain has TRBV27 and TRBJ2-7. Germline lookup yields CDR1 MNHEY and CDR2 SMNVEV (reference sequence). The CDR3 covers 13 residues. CDR3 in amino acids: CASSFRAFYEQYF.

V usage is TRBV12-5 and J usage is TRBJ2-1. Germline CDR1 is LGHNT and CDR2 is FRNRAP. This CDR3 has 14 residues. The CDR3 region is CASGQSGSYNEQFF. Looking up the rest from reference TRBV12-5 and TRBJ2-1 gives the full variable domain: DARVTQTPRHKVTEMGQEVTMRCQPILGHNTVFWYRQTMMQGLELLAYFRNRAPLDDSGMPKDRFSAEMPDATLATLKIQPSEPRDSAVYFCASGQSGSYNEQFFGPGTRLTVL.

The CDR3 sequence: CASSPPTSGGPGETQYF. This rearrangement joins TRBV7-9 to TRBJ2-5; the D call from TCRdb, TRBD2, cannot be confirmed without DNA. From germline, CDR1 is SEHNR and CDR2 FQNEAQ (reference sequence). The CDR3 runs to 17 residues.

This chain connects TRBV12-3 or TRBV12-4 to TRBJ1-5; TCRdb returns TRBD1, unconfirmable since there is no DNA. The CDR3 consists of 16 residues. The CDR3 loop reads CASSLGGTGVKQPQHF.

V gene TRBV20-1 combines with J gene TRBJ1-2; TCRdb indicates TRBD1, and absent DNA this call remains unverified. Germline loops: CDR1 DFQATT, CDR2 SNEGSKA (reference sequence). This CDR3 comprises 14 residues. The CDR3 loop reads CSPTGGATRDGYTF.

The V and J genes are TRBV7-8 and TRBJ1-5. CDR1 and CDR2 (germline): SGHVS, FQNEAQ. The CDR3 consists of 13 residues. The CDR3 protein is CASSPDQNQPQHF.

This chain joins TRBV5-1 and TRBJ2-1. Per the germline V gene, CDR1 is SGHRS and CDR2 is YFSETQ. CDR3 length equals 11 residues. The CDR3 is CASSLENEQFF.

The chain uses TRBV20-1 and TRBJ2-5; TCRdb reports TRBD1, a call that lacks DNA to check it against. Germline V gives CDR1 DFQATT, CDR2 SNEGSKA (reference sequence). The CDR3 is 13 residues long. The CDR3 loop is CSAIQGKQETQYF.

V gene TRBV20-1 combines with J gene TRBJ2-7. This CDR3 is built from 11 residues. Germline CDR1 reads DFQATT; CDR2 reads SNEGSKA (reference sequence). The CDR3 is CSARKVSEQYF.